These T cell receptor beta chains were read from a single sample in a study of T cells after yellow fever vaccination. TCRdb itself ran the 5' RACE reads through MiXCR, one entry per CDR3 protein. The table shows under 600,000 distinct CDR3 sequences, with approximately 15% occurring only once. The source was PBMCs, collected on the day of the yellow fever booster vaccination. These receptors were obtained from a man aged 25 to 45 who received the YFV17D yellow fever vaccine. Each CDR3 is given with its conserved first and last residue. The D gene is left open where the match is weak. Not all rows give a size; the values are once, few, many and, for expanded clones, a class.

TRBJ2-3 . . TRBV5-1 TGCGCCACCCGCACAGATACGCAGTATTTT CATRTDTQYF
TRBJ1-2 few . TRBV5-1 TGCGCCAGCAGCTTAGAGTCCTATGGCTACACCTTC CASSLESYGYTF
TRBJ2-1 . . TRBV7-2 TGTGCCAGCACCCTAGCCCCACTAGTCGCCTACAATGAGCAGTTCTTC CASTLAPLVAYNEQFF
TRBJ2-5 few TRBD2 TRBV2 TGTGCCAGCAACAGACTAGCGGGAGAGACCCAGTACTTC CASNRLAGETQYF
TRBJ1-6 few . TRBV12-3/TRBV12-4 TGTGCCAGCAGTTGGTCCCGAATTAATTCACCCCTCCACTTT CASSWSRINSPLHF
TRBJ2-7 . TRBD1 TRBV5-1 TGCGCCAGCAGCCCTCGGGACAGGGGGCTTGGAGAGCAGTACTTC CASSPRDRGLGEQYF
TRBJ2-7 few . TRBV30 TGTGCCTGGAGACGATTTCCCAACTACGAGCAGTACTTC CAWRRFPNYEQYF
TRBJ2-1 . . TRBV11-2 TGTGCCAGCAGGAGGGATTTGAACAATGAGCAGTTCTTC CASRRDLNNEQFF
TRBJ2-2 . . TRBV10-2 TGCGCCAGCATGGAGTGGGATCCCACCGGGGAGCTGTTTTTT CASMEWDPTGELFF
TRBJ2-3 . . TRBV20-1 TGCAGTGCTAATGGGGCGGACGCAGATACGCAGTATTTT CSANGADADTQYF
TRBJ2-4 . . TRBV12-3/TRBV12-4 TGTGCCAGCAGTTTCTGGGGGGACAAAAACATTCAGTACTTC CASSFWGDKNIQYF
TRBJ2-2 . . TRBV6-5 TGTGCCAGCAGTTACGACAGGATGAACACCGGGGAGCTGTTTTTT CASSYDRMNTGELFF
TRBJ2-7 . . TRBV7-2 TGTGCCAGCAGCCTGGGGGGGGCCACCTACGAGCAGTACTTC CASSLGGATYEQYF
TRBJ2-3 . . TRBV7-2 TGTGCCAGCAGCTTAGCAGGGTTAGATACGCAGTATTTT CASSLAGLDTQYF
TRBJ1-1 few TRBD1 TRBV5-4 TGTGCCAGCAGCTCAGAAGAAATAACCGGGACAGCAGTGAACACTGAAGCTTTCTTT CASSSEEITGTAVNTEAFF
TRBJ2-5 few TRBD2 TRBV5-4 TGTGCCAGCAGCTTGTTTAGCGGGAGTTTTGAGACCCAGTACTTC CASSLFSGSFETQYF
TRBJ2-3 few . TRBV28 TGTGCCGCAACCGGGGGGCCTACGCAGTATTTT CAATGGPTQYF
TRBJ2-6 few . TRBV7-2 TGTGCCAGCAGCCCCGAGGCGGAGGACGTCCTGACTTTC CASSPEAEDVLTF
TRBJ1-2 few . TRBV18 TGTGCCAGCTCACCATACAGCCGCCCGGATTCTGGTTATGGCTACACCTTC CASSPYSRPDSGYGYTF
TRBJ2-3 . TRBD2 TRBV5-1 TGCGCCAGCAGTTTAGAGGGAGGGCGAGATACGCAGTATTTT CASSLEGGRDTQYF
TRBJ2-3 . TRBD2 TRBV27 TGTGCCAGCAGTCACGGACTAGCGGGAGCAGATACGCAGTATTTT CASSHGLAGADTQYF
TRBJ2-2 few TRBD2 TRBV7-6 TGTGCCAGCAGCTTCCGATCGGCGGGAGGTGGGGAGCTGTTTTTT CASSFRSAGGGELFF
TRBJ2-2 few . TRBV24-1 TGTGCCACCAGTGCCCCGGGACCGAGGGGCACCGGGGAGCTGTTTTTT CATSAPGPRGTGELFF
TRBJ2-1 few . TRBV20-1 TGCAGTGCTCAGAGGGAACAGATTGAGCAGTTCTTC CSAQREQIEQFF
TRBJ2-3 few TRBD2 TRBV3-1 TGTGCCAGCAGCCAATCCGGGACTATCGGCCATGGGAAGGCAGATACGCAGTATTTT CASSQSGTIGHGKADTQYF
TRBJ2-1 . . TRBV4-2 TGTGCCAGCAGCCAAGATATTATCTCCTACAATGAGCAGTTCTTC CASSQDIISYNEQFF
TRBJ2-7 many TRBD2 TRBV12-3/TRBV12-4 TGTGCCAGCAGTTTAAGGTCTAGCGGTCCCTCCTACGAGCAGTACTTC CASSLRSSGPSYEQYF
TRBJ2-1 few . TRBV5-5 TGTGCCAGCAGCTTGGGCCGGGCGGCTTACAACAATGAGCAGTTCTTC CASSLGRAAYNNEQFF
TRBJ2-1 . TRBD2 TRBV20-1 TGCAGTGCTAGCGGGAGGGACATACTCAATGAGCAGTTCTTC CSASGRDILNEQFF